This T cell receptor beta chain comes out of a study of OX40 agonist ivuxolimab in advanced cancers. The wider study: An anti-OX40 (CD134) antibody with agonistic activity, ivuxolimab, was administered to patients. Study-wide points: Dosing at 0.1 to 3.0 mg/kg was accompanied by clonal expansion of CD4+ and CD8+ blood T cells by week 6. CD8+ T cells were the subset that, on average, had more expanded clones than CD4+.

In regard to this clone: The antigen remains unidentified.

In germline, CDR1 is SGHVS, CDR2 FQNEAQ. Trimming at V came to 5 bases and at J to 0 bases, leaving 1 base not matched to a gene. The CDR3 sequence is 15 residues long. Repertoires were generated with immunoSEQ multiplex PCR, while TCRdb's copy carries only in-frame clones and drops some. The sample holds around 100,000 clones, 75% to 95% seen once. The chain carries TRBV7-8 and TRBJ2-1, with 10 bases matching TRBD2. The clonotype comes from an adult with an advanced solid tumor such as melanoma, head and neck, liver or kidney cancer. Sequencing was performed on CD4+ or CD8+ T cells sorted from blood, taken in a trial of the OX40 agonist ivuxolimab. The CDR3 coding sequence is TGTGCCAGCAGCCCTAGCGGGAGCTCCTACAATGAGCAGTTCTTC. Its translation: CASSPSGSSYNEQFF.